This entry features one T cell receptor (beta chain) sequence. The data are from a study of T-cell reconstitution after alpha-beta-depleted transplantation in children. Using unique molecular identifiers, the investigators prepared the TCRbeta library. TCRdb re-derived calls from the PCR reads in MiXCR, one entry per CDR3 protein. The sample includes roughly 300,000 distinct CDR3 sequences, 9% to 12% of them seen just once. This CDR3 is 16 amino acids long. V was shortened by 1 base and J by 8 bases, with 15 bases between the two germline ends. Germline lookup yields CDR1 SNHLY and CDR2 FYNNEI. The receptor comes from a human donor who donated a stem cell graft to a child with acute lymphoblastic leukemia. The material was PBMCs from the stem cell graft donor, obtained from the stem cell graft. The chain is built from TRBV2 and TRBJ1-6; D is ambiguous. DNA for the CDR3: TGTGCCAGCAGTGAAGGAGTAGGGTCCCCTCATTCACCCCTCCACTTT. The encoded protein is CASSEGVGSPHSPLHF.